This TCR beta chain was retrieved from a study of shared clonotypes between healthy human individuals. This CDR3 contains 14 residues. Germline assignment: CDR1 LNHDA and CDR2 SQIVND (reference sequence). V lost 5 bases and J lost 0, with 10 bases in between. In the case of this clone: What it binds is unknown.

The protocol was immunoSEQ multiplex PCR, while the TCRdb copy is restricted to in-frame clones and leaves out a portion. This table has about 380,000 clones, 96% appearing once. The study's findings and limits: Of the naive CD4 clonotypes, about 5% were shared across a handful of donors.

The TCR originated in a young man in good health. The J gene is TRBJ1-1, the V gene TRBV19; D is unclear. The sequenced sample was memory CD8+ T cells sorted from blood. Subset described: CD45RO+ cells pooled with CCR7-negative TemRA cells. CDR3 amino acids: CASSVRGMNTEAFF. The DNA of the CDR3 is TGTGCCAGTAGTGTTCGGGGAATGAACACTGAAGCTTTCTTT.